These 23 T cell receptor beta chains originate from one sample sequenced in a study of T cells in Graves' hyperthyroidism and ophthalmopathy. RNA transcripts were the template for amplifying TCR beta CDR3 regions. The HTBI primer set was used in a first-round RT-PCR of the TCR CDR3. TCRdb passed the multiplex PCR reads through MiXCR, listing each CDR3 protein once. The data show 450,000 to 550,000 distinct CDR3 sequences, roughly 24% seen once. Input material: blood. Receptors were obtained from a woman under 40 with Graves' ophthalmopathy.

The gene calls are TRBV20-1 and TRBJ1-2; D not certain. The CDR3 loop spans 16 amino acids. Germline V lookup: CDR1 DFQATT, CDR2 SNEGSKA (reference sequence). V lost 0 bases and J 4 bases, leaving 18 bases between the germline ends. The CDR3 loop is CSARDSLRWQSYGYTF. DNA for the CDR3: TGCAGTGCTAGAGATTCCCTCAGATGGCAGTCCTATGGCTACACCTTC.

This clonotype was picked up one time. This rearrangement joins TRBV29-1 to TRBJ2-7, with 10 bases identical to TRBD1. The CDR3 runs 13 residues. V lost 5 bases and J lost 5; bases outside the gene matches: 6. CDR1 and CDR2 (germline): SQVTM, ANQGSEA. CDR3 DNA sequence: TGCAGCGTTATGGGACAGGGGTTTAACGAGCAGTACTTC. Its translation: CSVMGQGFNEQYF.

This clonotype showed up many times. The rearrangement uses TRBV7-2 and TRBJ2-7, with 9 bases identical to TRBD1. V shed 0 bases and J 5 bases; nucleotides not matched to a gene: 2. There are 14 residues in the CDR3. CDR1 is SGHTA, CDR2 FQGNSA, per germline. CDR3 loop: CASSLARTGDEQYF. CDR3 coding DNA: TGTGCCAGCAGCTTAGCAAGGACAGGGGACGAGCAGTACTTC.

This clonotype has at least ten counts. The V gene is TRBV4-3, the J gene TRBJ1-2; D is undetermined. The CDR3 runs to 14 residues. Germline V gene sequence: CDR1 LGHNA, CDR2 YSLEER. V lost 3 bases and J lost 5, with 13 bases in between. In DNA form, the CDR3 reads TGCGCCAGCAGCCATTACAGATCCCCTTATGGCTACACCTTC. It is translated as CASSHYRSPYGYTF.

The CDR3 protein is CASSPLGGLTNTEAFF. CDR3 DNA: TGTGCCAGCTCACCACTCGGCGGACTGACTAACACTGAAGCTTTCTTT. The chain combines TRBV18 with TRBJ1-1; D is undetermined. The germline V gene has CDR1 KGHSH and CDR2 LQKENI. This CDR3 has 16 residues. The V gene lost 1 base and the J gene lost 2 bases, with 14 bases spanning the gap.

This clonotype was detected many times. This rearrangement joins TRBV4-3 to TRBJ1-1; D remains ambiguous. Germline V gives CDR1 LGHNA, CDR2 YSLEER. The CDR3 spans 12 residues. Trimming left V 0 bases short and J 9 bases short, with 8 bases between. CDR3 amino acids: CASSQEGMKAFF. Written as DNA, the CDR3 is TGCGCCAGCAGCCAAGAGGGCATGAAAGCTTTCTTT.

This clonotype was observed at least ten times. The chain is built from TRBV29-1 and TRBJ1-1; 7 bases agree with TRBD1. Trimming at V came to 1 base and at J to 8 bases, leaving 10 bases not matched to a gene. Per the germline V gene, CDR1 is SQVTM and CDR2 is ANQGSEA. The CDR3 consists of 14 residues. CDR3 sequence reads: CSVEGFLGQREAFF. CDR3 DNA: TGCAGCGTTGAAGGCTTTCTGGGACAGCGAGAAGCTTTCTTT.

Comments on this clonotype: This CDR3 fails to terminate in the conserved phenylalanine or tryptophan, so it likely reflects a read error. This chain links TRBV7-9 with TRBJ1-2; unclear D gene. Trimming left V 4 bases short and J 3 bases short, with 12 bases between. CDR1 is SEHNR, CDR2 FQNEAQ, per germline (reference sequence). This CDR3 has 14 residues. CDR3 loop: CASSSGLADYGYTL. For the CDR3, the DNA is TGTGCCAGCAGCTCCGGGTTGGCGGACTATGGCTACACCCTC.

The chain uses TRBV5-4 and TRBJ1-5; no definite D call. From germline, CDR1 is SGHNT and CDR2 YYREEE (reference sequence). V lost 4 bases to trimming and J lost 3 bases, with 14 bases between them. The CDR3 loop spans 15 amino acids. CDR3 region: CASSTVPGVNQPQHF. DNA for the CDR3: TGTGCCAGCAGCACGGTCCCTGGGGTCAATCAGCCCCAGCATTTT.

This clonotype was counted at least ten times. The chain recombines TRBV19 with TRBJ1-5; D not resolved. Germline V gene sequence: CDR1 LNHDA, CDR2 SQIVND (reference sequence). CDR3 length: 14 amino acids. Trimming left V 3 bases short and J 2 bases short, with 8 bases between. The CDR3 DNA is TGTGCCAGTAGTATCGACGGGGGCAATCAGCCCCAGCATTTT. Amino acids: CASSIDGGNQPQHF.

In this sample, this clonotype turned up many times. The chain couples TRBV12-3 or TRBV12-4 to TRBJ1-2; 12 bases line up with TRBD1. The CDR3 totals 17 residues. V dropped 8 bases and J dropped 4; count of bases not matched to a gene: 14. The CDR3 loop reads CASGIPGQGASGYGYTF. The DNA of the CDR3 is TGTGCCAGCGGGATACCGGGACAGGGGGCTTCTGGCTATGGCTACACCTTC.

This clonotype was seen ten or more times. The chain recombines TRBV10-3 with TRBJ2-5; 9 bases are a match to TRBD2. Germline CDR1 and CDR2: ENHRY and SYGVKD. The CDR3 extends over 17 amino acids. The V gene end was trimmed by 5 bases and the J gene end by 4 bases; junction bases not matched to a gene: 14. The CDR3 sequence: CAISPLSDLAGLETQYF. The CDR3 coding sequence is TGTGCCATCAGTCCCCTTTCCGATCTAGCGGGGTTAGAGACCCAGTACTTC.

The V gene is TRBV7-2, the J gene TRBJ2-3; D not certain. V was pared by 5 bases and J by 5 bases, with 11 bases between. The CDR3 length is 13 residues. Germline V CDR1 and CDR2: SGHTA, FQGNSA. The CDR3 spells CASSLLGRDTQYF. As DNA, the CDR3 is TGTGCCAGCAGCCTACTTGGACGAGATACGCAGTATTTT.

A remark on this clonotype: The junction and the germline gene differ at one end; a read error may be behind it. This chain joins TRBV6-1 and TRBJ1-5; no clear D. The germline CDR1 and CDR2 sequences are MNHNS and SASEGT. This CDR3 has 16 residues. As DNA, the CDR3 is TGTGCCAGCAGTGGAATGTGGGCGATGAGCAATCATCCCCAGCATTTT. It codes for CASSGMWAMSNHPQHF.

This clonotype has ten or more counts. The chain joins TRBV27 to TRBJ1-5; D is ambiguous. The CDR3 loop spans 15 amino acids. Germline V lookup: CDR1 MNHEY, CDR2 SMNVEV (reference sequence). The ends were cut back, 1 base at V and 1 base at J, with 8 bases in the middle. The CDR3 DNA is TGTGCCAGCAGTTTATACAGTTTGAGCAATCAGCCCCAGCATTTT. This sequence encodes CASSLYSLSNQPQHF.

This clonotype was seen repeatedly, ten times or more. The CDR3: CASSIDRGGETQYF. In DNA form, the CDR3 reads TGTGCCAGCAGCATTGACAGGGGTGGAGAGACCCAGTACTTC. The chain uses TRBV7-2 and TRBJ2-5, with 8 bases identical to TRBD1. V trimming: 5 bases; J trimming: 4 bases; junction bases outside the gene matches: 6. Germline lookup yields CDR1 SGHTA and CDR2 FQGNSA. This CDR3 contains 14 residues.

V usage is TRBV6-5 and J usage is TRBJ2-2; the D call may be TRBD1 or TRBD2 (5 bases each). The ends were cut back, 2 bases at V and 0 bases at J, with 10 bases in the middle. Germline values: CDR1 MNHEY, CDR2 SVGAGI. CDR3 length equals 16 residues. CDR3 protein: CASSYPRGANTGELFF. DNA for the CDR3: TGTGCCAGCAGTTACCCCCGAGGGGCGAACACCGGGGAGCTGTTTTTT.

The chain employs TRBV28 and TRBJ2-7; 12 bases are a match to TRBD1. CDR1 is MDHEN and CDR2 is SYDVKM in the germline V gene. V was pared by 6 bases and J by 3 bases, with 9 bases of the junction left unmatched. The CDR3 covers 16 residues. The CDR3 nucleotides are TGTGCCAGCAGCCCCGCAGGGACAGGGGGCTTCTACGAGCAGTACTTC. Amino acids: CASSPAGTGGFYEQYF.

This clonotype has ten or more counts. The chain has TRBV2 and TRBJ2-5, with D possibly being TRBD2 (5 bases). Trimming left V 6 bases short and J 4 bases short, with 15 bases between. The CDR3 extends over 14 amino acids. Germline CDR1 SNHLY, CDR2 FYNNEI. In DNA, the CDR3 is TGTGCCAGCAGAAGGTCTAGCTATGGAGAGACCCAGTACTTC. Its translation: CASRRSSYGETQYF.

This clonotype was recorded many times. V gene TRBV4-1 combines with J gene TRBJ2-5; TRBD2 might be the D (7 bases). The CDR3 contains 14 residues. Looked up from germline, CDR1 is MGHRA and CDR2 is YSYEKL. V lost 3 bases and J lost 5, with 13 bases in between. In DNA form, the CDR3 reads TGCGCCAGCAGCCATCCCGGGGGGCCCGAGACCCAGTACTTC. It translates to CASSHPGGPETQYF.

In DNA, the CDR3 is TGCAGCGTAAAACAGGGGGGATACGAGCAGTACTTC. This encodes CSVKQGGYEQYF. V is TRBV29-1 and J is TRBJ2-7; 8 bases are shared with TRBD1. CDR3 length equals 12 residues. Unmatched junction bases numbered 5, after V lost 6 bases and J lost 4 bases. Germline values: CDR1 SQVTM, CDR2 ANQGSEA.

The sample holds many counts of this clonotype. Germline and junction disagree at one end, which may indicate a read error. The gene calls are TRBV28 and TRBJ2-4; 12 bases are shared with TRBD1. The CDR3 has 19 amino acids. The V gene's germline CDR1 is MDHEN and CDR2 SYDVKM. The CDR3 sequence: CASSLGDRGRRIAKNIKYF. The CDR3, as DNA: TGTGCCAGCAGTTTAGGGGACAGGGGGCGCAGAATCGCCAAAAACATTAAGTACTTC.

This chain uses TRBV28 with TRBJ1-2, with a possible D match to TRBD1 (6 bases). The V end was cut by 3 bases, the J end by 8 bases, with 16 bases between. The germline CDR1 and CDR2 sequences are MDHEN and SYDVKM. The length of the CDR3 is 14 residues. CDR3 nucleotide sequence: TGTGCCAGCAGTTTCTTCCCGGGGGCGGGAGGCTACACCTTC. Translation gives CASSFFPGAGGYTF.